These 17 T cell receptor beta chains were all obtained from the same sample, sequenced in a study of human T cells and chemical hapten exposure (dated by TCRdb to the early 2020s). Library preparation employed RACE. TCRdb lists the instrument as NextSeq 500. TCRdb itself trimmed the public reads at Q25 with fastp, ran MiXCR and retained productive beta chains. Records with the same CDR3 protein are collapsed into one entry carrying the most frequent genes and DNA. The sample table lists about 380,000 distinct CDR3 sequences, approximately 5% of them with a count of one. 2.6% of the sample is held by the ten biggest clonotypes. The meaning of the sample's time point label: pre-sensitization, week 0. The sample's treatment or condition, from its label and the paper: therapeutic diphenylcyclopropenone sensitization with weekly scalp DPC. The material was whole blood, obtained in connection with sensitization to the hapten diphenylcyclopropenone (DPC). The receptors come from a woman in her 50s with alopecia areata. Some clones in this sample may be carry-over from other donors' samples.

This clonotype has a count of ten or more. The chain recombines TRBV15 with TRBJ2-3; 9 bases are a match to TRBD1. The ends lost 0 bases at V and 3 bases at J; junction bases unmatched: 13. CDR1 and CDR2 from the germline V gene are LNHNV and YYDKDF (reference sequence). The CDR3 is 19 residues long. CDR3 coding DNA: TGTGCCACCAGCAGAGATCCGGGACAGGGTTTAATTCTGACAGATACGCAGTATTTT. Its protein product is CATSRDPGQGLILTDTQYF.

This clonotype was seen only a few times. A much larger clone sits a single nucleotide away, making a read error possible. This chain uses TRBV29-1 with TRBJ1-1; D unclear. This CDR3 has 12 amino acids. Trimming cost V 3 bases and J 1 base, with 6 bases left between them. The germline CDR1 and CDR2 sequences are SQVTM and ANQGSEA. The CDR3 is CSVEWENTEAFF. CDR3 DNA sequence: TGCAGCGTTGAGTGGGAGAACACTGAAGCTTTCTTT.

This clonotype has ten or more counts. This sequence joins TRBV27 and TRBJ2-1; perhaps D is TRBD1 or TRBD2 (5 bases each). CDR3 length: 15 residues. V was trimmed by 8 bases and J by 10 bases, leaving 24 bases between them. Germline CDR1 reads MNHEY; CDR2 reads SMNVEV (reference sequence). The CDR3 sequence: CASYTYRLGGGEQFF. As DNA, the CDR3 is TGTGCCAGCTATACATACAGGCTTGGGGGTGGCGAGCAGTTCTTC.

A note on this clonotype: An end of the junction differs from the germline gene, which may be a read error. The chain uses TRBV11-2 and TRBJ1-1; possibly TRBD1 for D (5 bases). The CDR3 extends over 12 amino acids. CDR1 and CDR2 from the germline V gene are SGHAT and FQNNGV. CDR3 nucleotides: TGTGCCAGCAGTTTAGGGACTGTGGAAGCTTTCTTT. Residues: CASSLGTVEAFF.

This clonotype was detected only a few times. The CDR3, as DNA: TGCGCCAGCAGTCATAGCTGGGACGACATTCAGTACTTC. Its translation is CASSHSWDDIQYF. The J gene is TRBJ2-4, the V gene TRBV10-1; D could derive from TRBD1 or TRBD2 (5 bases each). Germline V gene sequence: CDR1 WNHNN, CDR2 SYGVQD (reference sequence). V lost 5 bases, J lost 8 bases, and 13 bases lay in between. There are 13 residues in the CDR3.

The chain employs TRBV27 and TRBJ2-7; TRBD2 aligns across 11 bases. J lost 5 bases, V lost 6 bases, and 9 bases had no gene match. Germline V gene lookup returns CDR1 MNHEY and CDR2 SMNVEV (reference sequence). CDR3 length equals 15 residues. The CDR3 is CASRPLAGGLDEQYF. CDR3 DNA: TGTGCCAGCAGGCCATTAGCGGGAGGGCTTGACGAGCAGTACTTC.

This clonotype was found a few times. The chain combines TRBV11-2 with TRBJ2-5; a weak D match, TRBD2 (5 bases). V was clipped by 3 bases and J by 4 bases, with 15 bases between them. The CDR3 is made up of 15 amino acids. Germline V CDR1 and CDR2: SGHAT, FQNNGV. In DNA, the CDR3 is TGTGCCAGCAGCTTGTGGCTAGCACGGACAGAGACCCAGTACTTC. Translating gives CASSLWLARTETQYF.

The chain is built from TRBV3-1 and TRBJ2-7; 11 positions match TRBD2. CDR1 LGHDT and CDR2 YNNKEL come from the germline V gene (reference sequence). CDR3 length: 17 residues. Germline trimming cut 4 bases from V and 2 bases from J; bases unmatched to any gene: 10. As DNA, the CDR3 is TGTGCCAGCAGCCCGACTAGCGGGGAAACTAGGGCCTACGAGCAGTACTTC. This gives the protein CASSPTSGETRAYEQYF.

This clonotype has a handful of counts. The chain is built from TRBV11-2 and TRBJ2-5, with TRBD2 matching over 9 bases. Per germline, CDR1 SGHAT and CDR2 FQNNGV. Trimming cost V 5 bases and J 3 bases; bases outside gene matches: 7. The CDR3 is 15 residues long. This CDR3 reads CASSPGVAGEETQYF. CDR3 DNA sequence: TGTGCCAGCAGCCCCGGGGTAGCGGGGGAAGAGACCCAGTACTTC.

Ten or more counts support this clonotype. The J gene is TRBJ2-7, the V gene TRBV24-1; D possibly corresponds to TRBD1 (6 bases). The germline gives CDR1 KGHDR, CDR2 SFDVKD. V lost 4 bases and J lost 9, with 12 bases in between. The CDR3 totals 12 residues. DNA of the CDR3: TGTGCCACCAGTGACAAGGACAGCCGGCAGTACTTC. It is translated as CATSDKDSRQYF.

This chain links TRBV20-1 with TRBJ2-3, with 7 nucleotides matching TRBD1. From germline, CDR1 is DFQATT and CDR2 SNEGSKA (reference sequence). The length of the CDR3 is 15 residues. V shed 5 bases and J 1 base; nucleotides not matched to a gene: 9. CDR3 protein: CSAPSYQGGTDTQYF. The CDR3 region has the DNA TGCAGTGCTCCGTCTTACCAGGGGGGCACAGATACGCAGTATTTT.

The CDR3 coding sequence is TGTGCCAGCAGTTACGGGAATAGCGGGAGAGACGAGCAGTACTTC. Protein product: CASSYGNSGRDEQYF. The chain combines TRBV6-5 with TRBJ2-7, with 9 bases lining up with TRBD2. With 2 bases clipped from V and 5 bases from J, the junction kept 7 bases outside the gene matches. CDR1 and CDR2 from the germline V gene are MNHEY and SVGAGI. This CDR3 is 15 amino acids long.

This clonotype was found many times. CDR3 in DNA: TGTGCCAGCAGCCGAACGCCAGGGGAAGGCCCTCATCCCCAGCATTTT. This sequence encodes CASSRTPGEGPHPQHF. The rearrangement joins TRBV3-1 to TRBJ1-5; D might be TRBD1 (6 bases). This CDR3 has 16 amino acids. Germline V gene lookup returns CDR1 LGHDT and CDR2 YNNKEL (reference sequence). V was shortened by 4 bases and J by 10 bases, with 23 bases between the two germline ends.

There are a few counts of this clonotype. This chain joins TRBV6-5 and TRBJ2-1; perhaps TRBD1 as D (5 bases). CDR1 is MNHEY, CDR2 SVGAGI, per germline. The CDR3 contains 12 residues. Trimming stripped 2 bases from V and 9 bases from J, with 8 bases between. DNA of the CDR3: TGTGCCAGCAGTTACCGTAGGGGTGAGCAGTTCTTC. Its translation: CASSYRRGEQFF.

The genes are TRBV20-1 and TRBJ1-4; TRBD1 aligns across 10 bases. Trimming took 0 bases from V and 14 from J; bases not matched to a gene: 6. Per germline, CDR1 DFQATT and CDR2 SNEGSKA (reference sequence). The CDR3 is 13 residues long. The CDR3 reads CSARDWDRGLLFF. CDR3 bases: TGCAGTGCTAGAGATTGGGACAGGGGCTTGCTGTTTTTT.

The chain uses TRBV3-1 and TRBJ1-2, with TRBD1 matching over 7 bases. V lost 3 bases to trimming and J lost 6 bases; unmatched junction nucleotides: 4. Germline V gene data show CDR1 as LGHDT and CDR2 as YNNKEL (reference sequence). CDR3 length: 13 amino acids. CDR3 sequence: CASSHDRVDGYTF. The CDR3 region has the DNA TGTGCCAGCAGCCATGACAGGGTAGATGGCTACACCTTC.

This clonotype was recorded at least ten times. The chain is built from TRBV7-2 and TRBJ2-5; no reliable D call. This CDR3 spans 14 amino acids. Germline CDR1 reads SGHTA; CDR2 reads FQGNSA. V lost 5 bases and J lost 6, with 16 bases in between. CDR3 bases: TGTGCCAGCAGCCGTGCAGACCCTACACAGACCCAGTACTTC. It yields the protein CASSRADPTQTQYF.